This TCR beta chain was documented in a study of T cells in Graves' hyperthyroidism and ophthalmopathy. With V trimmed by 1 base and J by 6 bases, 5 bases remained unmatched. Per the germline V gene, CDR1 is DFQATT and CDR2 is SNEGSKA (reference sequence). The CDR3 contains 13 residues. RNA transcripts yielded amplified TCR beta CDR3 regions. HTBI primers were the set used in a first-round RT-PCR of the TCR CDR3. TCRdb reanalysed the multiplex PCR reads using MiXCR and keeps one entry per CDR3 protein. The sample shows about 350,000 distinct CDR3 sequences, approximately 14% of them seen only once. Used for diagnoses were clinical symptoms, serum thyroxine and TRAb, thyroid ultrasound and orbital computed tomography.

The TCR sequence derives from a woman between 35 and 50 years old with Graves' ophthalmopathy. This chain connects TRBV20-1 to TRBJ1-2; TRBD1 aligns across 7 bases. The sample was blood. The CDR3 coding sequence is TGCAGTGCTAGAGGACAGGGTACAGATGGCTACACCTTC. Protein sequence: CSARGQGTDGYTF.